The rows below give T cell receptor beta chains drawn from one sample of a study of blood T cell repertoires in COVID-19. Sequencing used immunoSEQ multiplex PCR; TCRdb keeps in-frame clones, though not all of them. The sample consists of 98,000 or so clones, roughly nine tenths of them appearing once. Sequencing input: peripheral blood. All receptors derive from a human donor in a cohort sampled during active COVID-19. The CDR3 runs from the conserved cysteine through the conserved F or W. D genes are given only for firm matches. Clone size is stated in some rows and not others, as once, few, many or a class when expanded.

>.|TRBJ1-5|TRBD1|TRBV28
CASSHRGRGNQPQHF
TGTGCCAGCAGTCACAGGGGGCGAGGCAATCAGCCCCAGCATTTT
>once|TRBJ2-5|.|TRBV5-1
CASSLGGGGYRETQYF
TGCGCCAGCAGCTTGGGAGGAGGGGGCTACAGAGAGACCCAGTACTTC
>.|TRBJ1-5|TRBD1|TRBV2
CASSSDRGPWPQHF
TGTGCCAGCAGTTCTGACAGGGGACCTTGGCCCCAGCATTTT
>once|TRBJ2-2|.|TRBV19
CASSSGAGELFF
TGTGCCAGTAGTTCAGGGGCAGGGGAGCTGTTTTTT
>.|TRBJ1-5|TRBD1|TRBV9
CASSVLQGAVSNQPQHF
TGTGCCAGCAGCGTACTGCAGGGGGCCGTTAGCAATCAGCCCCAGCATTTT
>once|TRBJ1-3|.|TRBV28
CASFSDRLTGNTIYF
TGTGCCAGCTTTTCGGACAGACTCACTGGAAACACCATATATTTT
>.|TRBJ2-5|.|TRBV6-5
CASSLSGQETQYF
TGTGCCAGCAGTCTTAGCGGCCAAGAGACCCAGTACTTC
>.|TRBJ2-5|TRBD2|TRBV3-1/TRBV3-2
CASSQLLTGGEETQYF
TGTGCCAGCAGCCAGCTACTTACGGGGGGGGAAGAGACCCAGTACTTC
>.|TRBJ2-2|.|TRBV7-9
CASSLYVLVPGPTGELFF
TGTGCCAGCAGCTTGTATGTTCTTGTGCCAGGGCCCACCGGGGAGCTGTTTTTT
>.|TRBJ2-1|TRBD1|TRBV9
CASSAWTGAYNEQFF
TGTGCCAGCAGCGCCTGGACAGGCGCGTACAATGAGCAGTTCTTC
>.|TRBJ2-5|TRBD2|TRBV29-1
CSVELAGGRETQYF
TGCAGCGTTGAATTAGCGGGGGGCAGGGAGACCCAGTACTTC
>.|TRBJ1-3|.|TRBV19
CASSIDAGTGNTIYF
TGTGCCAGTAGTATAGATGCGGGGACTGGAAACACCATATATTTT
>.|TRBJ1-4|.|TRBV5-1
CASSFDSTNEKLFF
TGCGCCAGCAGCTTCGACAGTACTAATGAAAAACTGTTTTTT
>.|TRBJ1-4|.|TRBV10-2
CASRLGANEKLFF
TGCGCCAGCAGGCTGGGCGCTAATGAAAAACTGTTTTTT
>.|TRBJ2-7|TRBD1|TRBV6-6
CASQGQGSDYEQYF
TGTGCCAGCCAGGGACAGGGGTCTGATTACGAGCAGTACTTC
>.|TRBJ1-5|TRBD1|TRBV19
CASSIIFGTGPAWGNQPQHF
TGTGCCAGTAGTATAATTTTCGGGACAGGGCCCGCTTGGGGCAATCAGCCCCAGCATTTT
>.|TRBJ2-3|.|TRBV11-3
CASSLGTGRETDTQYF
TGTGCCAGCAGCTTAGGGACAGGGCGGGAGACAGATACGCAGTATTTT
>.|TRBJ2-2|.|TRBV24-1
CATSDPSEGGFTGELFF
TGTGCCACCAGTGACCCGTCCGAGGGAGGTTTCACCGGGGAGCTGTTTTTT
>.|TRBJ2-3|TRBD2|TRBV28
CASTNGGWADTQYF
TGTGCCAGCACCAACGGGGGGTGGGCAGATACGCAGTATTTT
>.|TRBJ2-5|.|TRBV6-2/TRBV6-3
CASSPGSSIETQYF
TGTGCCAGCAGTCCCGGGAGCAGCATAGAGACCCAGTACTTC
>.|TRBJ1-5|.|TRBV5-6
CASSPGMNQPQHF
TGTGCCAGCAGCCCGGGAATGAATCAGCCCCAGCATTTT
>.|TRBJ2-7|.|TRBV5-1
CASRETYEQYF
TGCGCCAGCAGGGAGACCTACGAGCAGTACTTC
>medium-sized|TRBJ2-1|.|TRBV13
CASSPGVGSYNEQFF
TGTGCCAGCAGCCCCGGGGTAGGCTCCTACAATGAGCAGTTCTTC
>.|TRBJ1-6|TRBD1|TRBV15
CATSRDGTGNSPLHF
TGTGCCACCAGCAGAGACGGGACAGGGAATTCACCCCTCCACTTT
>.|TRBJ2-5|TRBD2|TRBV11-2
CASRLAGKSPQETQYF
TGTGCCAGCAGGCTAGCGGGGAAAAGTCCCCAAGAGACCCAGTACTTC
>.|TRBJ1-2|TRBD1|TRBV11-2
CASSLGTGDYGYTF
TGTGCCAGCAGCTTAGGGACAGGGGACTATGGCTACACCTTC
>.|TRBJ2-1|.|TRBV28
CASSESLLTDNEQFF
TGTGCCAGCAGTGAGTCTTTGTTAACTGACAATGAGCAGTTCTTC
>.|TRBJ2-1|.|TRBV3-1/TRBV3-2
CASSLGGIYNEQFF
TGTGCCAGCAGCCTAGGCGGGATATACAATGAGCAGTTCTTC
>.|TRBJ2-3|.|TRBV4-3
CASSQWGRGLDTQYF
TGCGCCAGCAGCCAATGGGGGCGCGGTTTAGATACGCAGTATTTT
>.|TRBJ1-5|TRBD1|TRBV19
CASSDGQGAWQPQHF
TGTGCCAGTAGCGATGGACAGGGGGCTTGGCAGCCCCAGCATTTT
>.|TRBJ2-1|.|TRBV5-1
CASSLYAGYNEQFF
TGCGCCAGCAGCTTGTATGCGGGTTACAATGAGCAGTTCTTC
>.|TRBJ2-1|TRBD2|TRBV29-1
CSVMTSGSNNEQFF
TGCAGCGTTATGACTAGCGGATCTAACAATGAGCAGTTCTTC
>.|TRBJ2-3|.|TRBV4-2
CASSQGQHTDTQYF
TGTGCCAGCAGCCAAGGACAACACACAGATACGCAGTATTTT
>.|TRBJ2-1|TRBD2|TRBV12-3/TRBV12-4
CASSPGGEQFF
TGTGCCAGCAGCCCGGGGGGGGAGCAGTTCTTC
>.|TRBJ2-5|TRBD1|TRBV4-1
CASGQGIGETQYF
TGCGCCAGCGGACAGGGGATCGGTGAGACCCAGTACTTC
>.|TRBJ2-2|TRBD1|TRBV9
CASSRTNRDRGRTGELFF
TGTGCCAGCAGCCGAACCAACCGGGACAGGGGGCGCACCGGGGAGCTGTTTTTT
>.|TRBJ1-1|.|TRBV21-1
CASSTPGQSYMAFF
TGTGCCAGCAGCACTCCGGGACAGTCCTATATGGCTTTCTTT
>.|TRBJ2-7|TRBD1|TRBV18
CASSRDHRGEQYF
TGTGCCAGCTCCCGCGACCACAGGGGCGAGCAGTACTTC
>.|TRBJ2-1|TRBD2|TRBV3-1/TRBV3-2
CASSQGWLAGGNEQFF
TGTGCCAGCAGCCAAGGTTGGTTAGCGGGAGGCAATGAGCAGTTCTTC
>.|TRBJ2-6|TRBD1|TRBV27
CASSPRTGGSVPNVLTF
TGTGCCAGCAGTCCCCGGACAGGGGGATCGGTTCCCAACGTCCTGACTTTC
>.|TRBJ2-3|TRBD1|TRBV9
CASSLRQGGTDTQYF
TGTGCCAGCAGCCTCCGACAGGGAGGCACAGATACGCAGTATTTT
>.|TRBJ2-5|TRBD1|TRBV12-5
CASGALRGPGQGKETQYF
TGTGCTAGTGGCGCCTTAAGGGGGCCGGGACAGGGGAAAGAGACCCAGTACTTC
>.|TRBJ2-1|.|TRBV7-8
CASSLEGGGSQFF
TGTGCCAGCAGCTTAGAGGGAGGGGGATCGCAGTTCTTC
>.|TRBJ2-7|.|TRBV2
CASSEASRTRGAEQYF
TGTGCCAGCAGTGAAGCGTCGAGGACAAGAGGCGCCGAGCAGTACTTC
>.|TRBJ2-5|TRBD1|TRBV18
CASSPGTGRLETQYF
TGTGCCAGCTCACCAGGGACAGGGAGGCTAGAGACCCAGTACTTC